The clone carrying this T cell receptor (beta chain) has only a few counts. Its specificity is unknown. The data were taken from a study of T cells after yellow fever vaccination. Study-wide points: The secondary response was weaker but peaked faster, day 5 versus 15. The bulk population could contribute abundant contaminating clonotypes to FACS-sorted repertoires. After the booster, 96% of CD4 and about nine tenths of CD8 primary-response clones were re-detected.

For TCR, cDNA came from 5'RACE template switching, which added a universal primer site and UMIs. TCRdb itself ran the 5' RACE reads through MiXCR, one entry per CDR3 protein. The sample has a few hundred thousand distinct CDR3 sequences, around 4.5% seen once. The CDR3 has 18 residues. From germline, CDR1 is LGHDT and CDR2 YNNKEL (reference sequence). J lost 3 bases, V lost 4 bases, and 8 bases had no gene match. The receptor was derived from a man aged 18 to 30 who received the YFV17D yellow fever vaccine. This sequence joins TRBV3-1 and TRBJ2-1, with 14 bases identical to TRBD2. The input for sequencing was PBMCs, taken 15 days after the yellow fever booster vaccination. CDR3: CASSPGLAGAYNYNEQFF. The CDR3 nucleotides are TGTGCCAGCAGCCCGGGACTAGCGGGGGCCTATAACTACAATGAGCAGTTCTTC.